Listed below are T cell receptor beta chains from one sample, sequenced in a study of cytomegalovirus exposure and HLA in healthy donors. Using immunoSEQ multiplex PCR, the repertoire was profiled, and TCRdb retains in-frame clones only, with some absent. The repertoire holds around 60,000 clones, with more than 75% as singletons. Sequencing was performed on PBMCs. Source of these receptors: a male donor in good health and CMV-seronegative. Each CDR3 is given with its conserved first and last residue. The order of the fields is clone size, J gene, D gene, V gene, CDR3 protein, CDR3 DNA. A D gene is named only where the DNA matches it firmly. Size tells how often a clone was seen (once, few, many) or the class of an expanded clone, and some rows leave it out.

. TRBJ1-2 . TRBV6-5 CASSSPTGAPYGYTF TGTGCCAGCAGTTCCCCGACAGGAGCTCCCTATGGCTACACCTTC
. TRBJ2-1 . TRBV7-7 CASSPWTVVGTVSEQFF TGTGCCAGCAGCCCATGGACAGTAGTAGGTACTGTTAGTGAGCAGTTCTTC
. TRBJ2-3 . TRBV6-5 CASSYVGDTQYF TGTGCCAGCAGTTACGTCGGAGATACGCAGTATTTT
. TRBJ1-1 TRBD1 TRBV5-6 CASSLLEIRQGADEAFF TGTGCCAGCAGCCTCTTGGAGATTCGACAGGGGGCTGATGAAGCTTTCTTT
. TRBJ2-3 TRBD2 TRBV11-1 CASSIRGREADTQYF TGTGCCAGCAGCATTCGGGGCCGGGAGGCAGATACGCAGTATTTT
few TRBJ2-2 . TRBV30 CAWSEGLITGELFF TGTGCCTGGAGTGAAGGACTAATAACCGGGGAGCTGTTTTTT
. TRBJ2-1 TRBD1 TRBV5-1 CASSPDRGHEQFF TGCGCCAGCAGCCCGGACAGGGGCCATGAGCAGTTCTTC
. TRBJ1-2 . TRBV7-2 CASSPDSYYGYTF TGTGCCAGCAGCCCCGACAGTTACTATGGCTACACCTTC
. TRBJ2-6 TRBD1 TRBV4-3 CASSQVLGTGVTGANVLTF TGCGCCAGCAGCCAAGTATTAGGGACAGGGGTTACTGGGGCCAACGTCCTGACTTTC
. TRBJ2-6 TRBD1 TRBV30 CAWSPDRAGANVLTF TGTGCCTGGAGTCCGGACAGGGCTGGGGCCAACGTCCTGACTTTC
. TRBJ1-6 TRBD1 TRBV30 CAWKTGGSPLHF TGTGCCTGGAAGACAGGGGGGTCACCCCTCCACTTT
. TRBJ2-1 . TRBV5-1 CASSLLYNEQFF TGCGCCAGCAGCTTACTATACAATGAGCAGTTCTTC
. TRBJ1-3 . TRBV19 CASSVGLNSGNTIYF TGTGCCAGTAGTGTAGGACTCAACTCTGGAAACACCATATATTTT
. TRBJ1-3 . TRBV11-2 CASSLGGVGNTIYF TGTGCCAGCAGCTTAGGCGGGGTTGGAAACACCATATATTTT
. TRBJ1-6 . TRBV6-6 CASSSSDSPLHF TGTGCCAGCAGCTCGAGTGATTCACCCCTCCACTTT
few TRBJ1-1 . TRBV9 CASSVAGQGEAFF TGTGCCAGCAGCGTAGCTGGGCAGGGTGAAGCTTTCTTT
few TRBJ1-1 . TRBV14 CASSQYINTEAFF TGTGCCAGCAGCCAGTATATTAACACTGAAGCTTTCTTT
. TRBJ2-7 TRBD2 TRBV14 CASSFGTRGEQYF TGTGCCAGCAGCTTTGGGACTAGAGGCGAGCAGTACTTC
. TRBJ1-4 TRBD1 TRBV4-1 CASSQGERGGGEKLFF TGCGCCAGCAGCCAAGGCGAGCGAGGGGGCGGTGAAAAACTGTTTTTT
. TRBJ2-2 TRBD2 TRBV9 CASSVEGTSTGELFF TGTGCCAGCAGCGTAGAGGGGACTAGCACCGGGGAGCTGTTTTTT
few TRBJ2-7 TRBD2 TRBV6-5 CASRGAGREQYF TGTGCCAGCAGGGGAGCGGGGCGAGAGCAGTACTTC
. TRBJ2-7 TRBD1 TRBV7-2 CASSSGTGRDSYEQYF TGTGCCAGCAGCTCAGGGACAGGAAGAGACTCCTACGAGCAGTACTTC
. TRBJ1-1 . TRBV9 CASSVEEKQMNTEAFF TGTGCCAGCAGCGTGGAGGAGAAGCAGATGAACACTGAAGCTTTCTTT
few TRBJ2-5 TRBD2 TRBV4-3 CASSQERGGQETQYF TGCGCCAGCAGCCAAGAGCGGGGGGGCCAAGAGACCCAGTACTTC
. TRBJ1-5 . TRBV6-1 CASSDSGFGNQPQHF TGTGCCAGCAGTGACTCAGGGTTTGGCAATCAGCCCCAGCATTTT
few TRBJ1-1 TRBD1 TRBV10-3 CAISGTGESTEAFF TGTGCCATCAGTGGGACAGGGGAGAGTACTGAAGCTTTCTTT
. TRBJ2-3 . TRBV6-1 CASSPSLDTQYF TGTGCCAGCAGTCCGAGCCTGGATACGCAGTATTTT
once TRBJ2-3 TRBD2 TRBV9 CASSAGAGGTDTQYF TGTGCCAGCAGCGCCGGCGCGGGGGGGACAGATACGCAGTATTTT
. TRBJ1-6 TRBD1 TRBV5-1 CASSLGQGAFSPLHF TGCGCCAGCAGCTTGGGGCAGGGGGCTTTCTCACCCCTCCACTTT
. TRBJ2-2 . TRBV7-9 CASSLAGANTGELFF TGTGCCAGCAGCTTAGCAGGGGCGAACACCGGGGAGCTGTTTTTT
. TRBJ2-1 TRBD2 TRBV5-1 CASSPSGGRYNEQFF TGCGCCAGCAGCCCAAGCGGGGGCCGTTACAATGAGCAGTTCTTC
. TRBJ2-7 . TRBV5-1 CASSLAPTVADYEQYF TGCGCCAGCAGCTTGGCCCCGACAGTAGCCGACTACGAGCAGTACTTC
. TRBJ1-5 . TRBV12-2 CASRLEQVSHLSNQPQHF TGTGCAAGTCGCTTAGAACAGGTATCCCATCTTAGCAATCAGCCCCAGCATTTT
. TRBJ2-7 TRBD1 TRBV9 CASSTTGGGHEQYF TGTGCCAGCAGCACAACAGGGGGCGGCCACGAGCAGTACTTC
. TRBJ1-4 TRBD1 TRBV4-2 CASSHRKTTGGAGEKLFF TGTGCCAGCAGCCACCGCAAGACCACAGGGGGCGCAGGTGAAAAACTGTTTTTT
. TRBJ1-2 . TRBV7-8 CASSPDSDYGYTF TGTGCCAGCAGCCCCGACAGTGACTATGGCTACACCTTC